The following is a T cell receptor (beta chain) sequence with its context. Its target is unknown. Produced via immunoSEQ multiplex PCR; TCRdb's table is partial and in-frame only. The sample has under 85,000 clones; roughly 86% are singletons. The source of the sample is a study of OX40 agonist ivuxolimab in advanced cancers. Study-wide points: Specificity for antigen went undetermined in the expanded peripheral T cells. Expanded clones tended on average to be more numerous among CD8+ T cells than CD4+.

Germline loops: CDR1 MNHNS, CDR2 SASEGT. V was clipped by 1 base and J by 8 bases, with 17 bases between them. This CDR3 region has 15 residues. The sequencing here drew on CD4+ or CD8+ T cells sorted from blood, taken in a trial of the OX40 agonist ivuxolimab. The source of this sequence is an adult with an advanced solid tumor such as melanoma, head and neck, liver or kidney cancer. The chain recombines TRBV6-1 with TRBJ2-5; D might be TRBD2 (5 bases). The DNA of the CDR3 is TGTGCCAGCAGTGAAGGTAGGAAGGAATGGACTACCCAGTACTTC. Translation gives CASSEGRKEWTTQYF.